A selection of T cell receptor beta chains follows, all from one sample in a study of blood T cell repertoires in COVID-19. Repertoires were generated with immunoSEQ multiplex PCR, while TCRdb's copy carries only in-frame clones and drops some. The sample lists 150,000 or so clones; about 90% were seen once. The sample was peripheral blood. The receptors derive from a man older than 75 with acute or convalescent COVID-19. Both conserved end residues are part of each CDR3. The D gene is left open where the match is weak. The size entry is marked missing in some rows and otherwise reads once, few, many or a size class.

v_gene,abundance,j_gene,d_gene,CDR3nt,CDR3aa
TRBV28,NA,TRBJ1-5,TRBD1,TGTGCCAGCAGTACACCGGGACAGATTAGCAATCAGCCCCAGCATTTT,CASSTPGQISNQPQHF
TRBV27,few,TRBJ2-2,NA,TGTGCCAGCAGCCGCCTCTCTATGGGGGGGCTGTTTTTT,CASSRLSMGGLFF
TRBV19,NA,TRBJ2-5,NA,TGTGCCAGTAGTAAGAGGGGGACGACGGAGACCCAGTACTTC,CASSKRGTTETQYF
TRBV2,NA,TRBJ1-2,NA,TGTGCCAGCAGTAATACGGACAGTGGTGTATCTTCGTGGACCTTC,CASSNTDSGVSSWTF
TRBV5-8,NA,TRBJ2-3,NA,TGTGCCAGCAGCTTTCCTTACACAGATACGCAGTATTTT,CASSFPYTDTQYF
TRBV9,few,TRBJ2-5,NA,TGTGCCAGCAGCCGGGGGTTGGAGACCCAGTACTTC,CASSRGLETQYF
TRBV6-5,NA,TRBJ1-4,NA,TGTGCCAGCAGTTACTCGTCTACAACTAATGAAAAACTGTTTTTT,CASSYSSTTNEKLFF
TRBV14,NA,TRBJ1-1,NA,TGTGCCAGCAGCTCCAGGGTTTTCGGTGAAGCTTTCTTT,CASSSRVFGEAFF
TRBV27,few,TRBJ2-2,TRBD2,TGTGCCAGCAGTCCGGGGGGGACCAAGCGGGGACCCAACACCGGGGAGCTGTTTTTT,CASSPGGTKRGPNTGELFF
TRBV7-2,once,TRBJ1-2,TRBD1,TGTGCCAGCAGCTTAGCGGAGGACAGGCCTCTCCCGGACTATGGCTACACCTTC,CASSLAEDRPLPDYGYTF
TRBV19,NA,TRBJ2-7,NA,TGTGCCAGTAGTATCAGACGGGACTCCTACGAGCAGTACTTC,CASSIRRDSYEQYF
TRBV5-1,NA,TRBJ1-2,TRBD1,TGCGCCAGCAGCTTGGGACAGGGGGCCTATGGCTACACCTTC,CASSLGQGAYGYTF
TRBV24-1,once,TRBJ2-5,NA,TGTGCCACCAGTGATGCCACAGAGCCCCAAGAGACCCAGTACTTC,CATSDATEPQETQYF
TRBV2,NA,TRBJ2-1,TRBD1,TGTGCCAGCAGTCTCCGGGACAGGGAAATATACAATGAGCAGTTCTTC,CASSLRDREIYNEQFF
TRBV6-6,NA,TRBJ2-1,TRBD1,TGTGCCAGCGGACAACAGGGGGCCTCCTACAATGAGCAGTTCTTC,CASGQQGASYNEQFF
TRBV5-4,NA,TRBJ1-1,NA,TGTGCCAGCAGCATTGCCGGGACATCGAACACTGAAGCTTTCTTT,CASSIAGTSNTEAFF
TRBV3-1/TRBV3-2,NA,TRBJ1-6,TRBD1,TGTGCCAGCAGCCAAGAAAGTAGGGGGCTGGCACCCCTCCACTTT,CASSQESRGLAPLHF
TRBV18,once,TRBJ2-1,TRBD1,TGTGCCAGCTCCCTCGGACAGGACAATGAGCAGTTCTTC,CASSLGQDNEQFF
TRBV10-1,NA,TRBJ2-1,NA,TGCGCCAGCAGTGAGTCGGGGCGGGGTAGTGAGCAGTTCTTC,CASSESGRGSEQFF
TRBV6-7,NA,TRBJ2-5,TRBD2,TGTGCCAGCAGTTATCCGGCCCCCAGCGGGAGGTACCAAGAGACCCAGTACTTC,CASSYPAPSGRYQETQYF
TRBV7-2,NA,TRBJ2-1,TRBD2,TGTGCCAGCACCGGGACTAGCGGTTACAATGAGCAGTTCTTC,CASTGTSGYNEQFF
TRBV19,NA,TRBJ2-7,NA,TGTGCCAGTAGCAATATAGCGGACCCTACCTACGAGCAGTACTTC,CASSNIADPTYEQYF
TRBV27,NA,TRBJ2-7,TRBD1,TGTGCCAGCAGTTTTGGAAGGGGGACCGGACAGGGGGCCTACGAGCAGTACTTC,CASSFGRGTGQGAYEQYF
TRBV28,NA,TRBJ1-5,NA,TGTGCCAGCCGACAGCTAAATCAGCCCCAGCATTTT,CASRQLNQPQHF
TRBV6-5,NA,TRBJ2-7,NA,TGTGCCAGCATAGACAGGATGAGCTACGAGCAGTACTTC,CASIDRMSYEQYF
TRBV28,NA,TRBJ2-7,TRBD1,TGTGCCAGCAGCACACAGGGGCGCGAGCAGTACTTC,CASSTQGREQYF
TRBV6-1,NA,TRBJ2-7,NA,TGTGCCAGCAGTGAAAAGAGCTCCTACGAGCAGTACTTC,CASSEKSSYEQYF
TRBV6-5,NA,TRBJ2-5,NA,TGTGCCTCTGGAGGGTATTCTAAAGAGACCCAGTACTTC,CASGGYSKETQYF
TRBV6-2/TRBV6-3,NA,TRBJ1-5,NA,TGTGCCAGCAGCCGCATGGGCAGGGCCAATCAGCCCCAGCATTTT,CASSRMGRANQPQHF
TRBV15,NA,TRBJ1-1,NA,TGTGCCACCAGCAGAGCTAACACTGAAGCTTTCTTT,CATSRANTEAFF
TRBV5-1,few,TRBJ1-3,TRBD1,TGCGCCAGCAGCCCGGGACAGCCAATCTCTGGAAACACCATATATTTT,CASSPGQPISGNTIYF
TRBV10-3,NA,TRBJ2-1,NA,TGTGCCATCAGGGAGCCCGGCTACAATGAGCAGTTCTTC,CAIREPGYNEQFF
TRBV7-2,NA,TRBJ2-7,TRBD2,TGTGCCAGCAATTTAAGCGGGAGTAGGGAGCAGTACTTC,CASNLSGSREQYF
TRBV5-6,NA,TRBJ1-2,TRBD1,TGTGCCAGCAGCTCGCCAGGGGGCATTGACTATGGCTACACCTTC,CASSSPGGIDYGYTF
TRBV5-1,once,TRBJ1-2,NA,TGCGCCAGCAGCCCGGGGGACGGTCCTAGTGGCTACACCTTC,CASSPGDGPSGYTF
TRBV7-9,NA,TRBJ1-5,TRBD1,TGTGCCAGCAGCCCCCAGGGGGGTAGCAATCAGCCCCAGCATTTT,CASSPQGGSNQPQHF
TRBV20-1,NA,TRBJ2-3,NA,TGCAGTGCTAGTCCCCCTAGTAACTCCCGAGATACGCAGTATTTT,CSASPPSNSRDTQYF
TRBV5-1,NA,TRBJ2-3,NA,TGCGCCAGCAGCCCCGTCGGAGGGAGAACAGATACGCAGTATTTT,CASSPVGGRTDTQYF
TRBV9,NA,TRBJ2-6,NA,TGTGCCAGCAGCGCCCTCGGCTCTGGGGCCAACGTCCTGACTTTC,CASSALGSGANVLTF
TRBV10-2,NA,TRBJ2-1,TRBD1,TGCGCCATCACGCTCGGACAGGGTGGCCACAATGAGCAGTTCTTC,CAITLGQGGHNEQFF
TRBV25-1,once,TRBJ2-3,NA,TGTGCCAGCAGTGGCCGAATATGGAGCCCAGATACGCAGTATTTT,CASSGRIWSPDTQYF
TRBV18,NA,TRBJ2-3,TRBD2,TGTGCCAGCTCACCATACACTAGCGGAAACACAGATACGCAGTATTTT,CASSPYTSGNTDTQYF